The 14 T cell receptor beta chains below were found in one sample sequenced in a study of sequential checkpoint blockade in melanoma. Noted treatment: randomized to nivolumab then ipilimumab (arm A) or the reverse (arm B). Assay: immunoSEQ multiplex PCR; the TCRdb copy retains only in-frame clones and omits some. In the table there are a few thousand clones, 21% of which are singletons. The sequencing used tumor tissue (inferred from file names), collected from a patient given nivolumab and ipilimumab in sequence. The receptors were gathered from a human patient with melanoma. Some clones in this sample may be carry-over from other donors' samples.

This clone counts as medium-sized (0.01 to 0.1%). This rearrangement joins TRBV11-3 to TRBJ2-7; tentative D call: TRBD2 (6 bases). Looked up from germline, CDR1 is SGHNT and CDR2 is YENEEA. The CDR3 consists of 14 residues. The V end lost 5 bases, the J end lost 2 bases, and 13 bases lay between the germline ends. The CDR3 loop reads CASSQGGTTYEQYF. The CDR3 region has the DNA TGTGCCAGCAGCCAAGGAGGGACCACCTACGAGCAGTACTTC.

The chain is built from TRBV28 and TRBJ2-7; D possibly corresponds to TRBD2 (5 bases). The V gene's germline CDR1 is MDHEN and CDR2 SYDVKM. There are 15 residues in the CDR3. Trimming removed 3 bases at V and 4 bases at J, with 16 bases between. The CDR3: CASSFRSAGYYEQYF. CDR3 DNA: TGTGCCAGCAGTTTCCGTTCCGCGGGCTATTACGAGCAGTACTTC. Full variable domain (outside the CDR3, taken from reference TRBV28 and TRBJ2-7): DVKVTQSSRYLVKRTGEKVFLECVQDMDHENMFWYRQDPGLGLRLIYFSYDVKMKEKGDIPEGYSVSREKKERFSLILESASTNQTSMYLCASSFRSAGYYEQYFGPGTRLTVT.

The sample holds a few counts of this clone. This chain links TRBV9 with TRBJ2-3; 13 bases are a match to TRBD2. Germline V gene sequence: CDR1 SGDLS, CDR2 YYNGEE. Trimming took 5 bases from V and 6 from J; bases not matched to a gene: 12. The CDR3 runs 17 residues. The CDR3: CASSDWTSGGRSDTQYF. The CDR3 DNA follows: TGTGCCAGCAGTGACTGGACTAGCGGGGGAAGATCGGATACGCAGTATTTT.

The chain joins TRBV11-3 to TRBJ2-3; the match to TRBD2 covers 7 bases. The V segment lost 4 bases and the J segment 4 bases; nucleotides outside the gene matches: 11. From germline, CDR1 is SGHNT and CDR2 YENEEA. The length of the CDR3 is 16 residues. The CDR3 coding sequence is TGTGCCAGCAGCTCGGGCCGACTAGCTTTCCCAGATACGCAGTATTTT. Residues: CASSSGRLAFPDTQYF.

V gene TRBV29-1 combines with J gene TRBJ2-5, with TRBD2 identical over 9 bases. V trimming: 6 bases; J trimming: 5 bases; junction bases outside the gene matches: 10. The CDR3 contains 14 residues. Germline lookup yields CDR1 SQVTM and CDR2 ANQGSEA. CDR3 in DNA: TGCAGCGTGCAACCGGCGGGGGGGCGGGAGACCCAGTACTTC. Translating gives CSVQPAGGRETQYF.

In its sample, this clone was seen a few times. The V and J genes are TRBV6-8 and TRBJ2-3; TRBD2 matches at 7 bases. The CDR3 totals 18 residues. J gave up 6 bases and V 2 bases, and 17 bases lay outside the gene matches. Germline assignment: CDR1 MNHGY and CDR2 SAAAGT. The CDR3 bases are TGTGCCAGCAGTTACCGACCTCCGAAGCGGGGAGTTAGGGATACGCAGTATTTT. Encoded protein: CASSYRPPKRGVRDTQYF.

This clone occurred a few times. The rearrangement joins TRBV29-1 to TRBJ2-7; a possible D gene is TRBD1 (5 bases). Per the germline V gene, CDR1 is SQVTM and CDR2 is ANQGSEA. The CDR3 is made up of 13 amino acids. Trimming took 1 base from V and 2 from J, leaving 9 bases between them. This chain's CDR3 is CSVEGGQPYEQYF. The CDR3 DNA is TGCAGCGTTGAAGGGGGCCAGCCCTACGAGCAGTACTTC.

This clone was seen more than once but under ten times. The chain carries TRBV28 and TRBJ1-1; D not certain. This CDR3 has 14 residues. With 3 bases removed from V and 4 bases from J, the gap between germline ends came to 12 bases. The V gene's germline CDR1 is MDHEN and CDR2 SYDVKM. The CDR3, as DNA: TGTGCCAGCAGTTTGAAACTCGGGATCACTGAAGCTTTCTTT. Translating it yields CASSLKLGITEAFF.

This clone is a singleton in its sample. The J gene is TRBJ1-5, the V gene TRBV28; D unresolved. The CDR3 has 14 amino acids. CDR1 is MDHEN and CDR2 is SYDVKM in the germline V gene. V was cut by 3 bases and J by 6 bases, with 12 bases left in between. CDR3 DNA: TGTGCCAGCAGTTTCAGGAACTCGGTTCAGCCCCAGCATTTT. This gives the protein CASSFRNSVQPQHF.

The V call is TRBV6-8, the J call TRBJ2-5; no reliable D call. The CDR3 runs 14 residues. Germline loops: CDR1 MNHGY, CDR2 SAAAGT. Trimming removed 7 bases at V and 4 bases at J, with 16 bases between. For the CDR3, the DNA is TGTGCCAGCACCTTAGTGGGATTGGGAGAGACCCAGTACTTC. Its translation: CASTLVGLGETQYF.

This clone is large. The V call is TRBV6-8, the J call TRBJ1-4; TRBD1 aligns across 9 bases. The germline gives CDR1 MNHGY, CDR2 SAAAGT. The CDR3 consists of 14 residues. The J segment lost 8 bases and the V segment lost 6 bases, leaving 7 bases of the junction unmatched. The CDR3 spells CASRKGDRDEKLFF. The CDR3 DNA reads TGTGCCAGCAGAAAGGGGGACAGGGACGAAAAACTGTTTTTT.

V usage is TRBV30 and J usage is TRBJ1-4; 8 nucleotides line up with TRBD1. The trim removed 0 bases at V and 5 bases at J, leaving 5 bases unmatched. Germline lookup yields CDR1 GTSNPN and CDR2 SVGIG (reference sequence). CDR3 length: 15 residues. The chain's CDR3 is CAWSVGTGPNEKLFF. CDR3 coding DNA: TGTGCCTGGAGTGTCGGGACAGGACCAAATGAAAAACTGTTTTTT.

Judged by abundance, this clone is medium-sized. V is TRBV11-3 and J is TRBJ1-3; 7 bases map to TRBD1. The V gene's germline CDR1 is SGHNT and CDR2 YENEEA. CDR3 length: 15 residues. The V and J ends lost 3 bases and 3 bases, in that order; junction bases with no gene match: 5. The CDR3 region is CASSFPGGRGNTIYF. CDR3 nucleotide sequence: TGTGCCAGCAGCTTTCCAGGGGGACGTGGAAACACCATATATTTT.

Judged by abundance, this clone is medium-sized. The gene calls are TRBV11-3 and TRBJ2-1; 9 bases agree with TRBD2. Looked up from germline, CDR1 is SGHNT and CDR2 is YENEEA. This CDR3 is built from 18 residues. Germline trimming cut 5 bases from V and 1 base from J; bases unmatched to any gene: 12. The CDR3 region has the DNA TGTGCCAGCAGCCCAGGGAGTAGCGGGGGACTGTCCTACAATGAGCAGTTCTTC. Amino acid sequence: CASSPGSSGGLSYNEQFF. Full variable domain (outside the CDR3, taken from reference TRBV11-3 and TRBJ2-1): EAGVVQSPRYKIIEKKQPVAFWCNPISGHNTLYWYLQNLGQGPELLIRYENEEAVDDSQLPKDRFSAERLKGVDSTLKIQPAELGDSAVYLCASSPGSSGGLSYNEQFFGPGTRLTVL.